Presented here are 2 T cell receptor beta chains from one specimen sequenced in a study of tumor and adjacent non-tumor tissue in lung cancer. TCRbeta libraries were built with three rounds of nested PCR, modified from ARM-PCR. TCRdb re-called the multiplex PCR reads with MiXCR, one entry per CDR3 protein. This sample has some 100,000 distinct CDR3 sequences, with approximately 71% found just once. This sample's RNA came from whole unsorted tissue. The sample consisted of lung tumor tissue. These receptor sequences come from a woman aged 60-75 years with non-small cell lung cancer.

V and J are TRBV20-1 and TRBJ1-1; D not certain. The germline V gene encodes CDR1 DFQATT and CDR2 SNEGSKA (reference sequence). V dropped 4 bases and J dropped 2 bases, with 11 bases sitting between them. The CDR3 has 13 amino acids. The CDR3 DNA is TGCAGTGCTAACGTACCTCGAAACACTGAAGCTTTCTTT. Protein: CSANVPRNTEAFF.

The chain employs TRBV28 and TRBJ1-5; D is undetermined. The V gene lost 3 bases and the J gene lost 7 bases, with 7 bases spanning the gap. This CDR3 is 12 amino acids long. The germline V gene encodes CDR1 MDHEN and CDR2 SYDVKM. Here the CDR3 DNA reads TGTGCCAGCAGTTTGCTCGGACAGCCCCAGCATTTT. It specifies CASSLLGQPQHF.